The 23 T cell receptor beta chains below were found in one sample sequenced in a study of T cells in Graves' hyperthyroidism and ophthalmopathy. RNA transcripts gave rise to amplified TCR beta CDR3 regions. HTBI primers were the set used in a first-round RT-PCR of the TCR CDR3. TCRdb redid the calling of the multiplex PCR reads with MiXCR, one entry per CDR3 protein. The table has 450,000 to 700,000 distinct CDR3 sequences, 40% to 55% seen once. Specimen: peripheral blood or thyroid tissue (not recorded which). The receptors originated from an adult woman with Graves' disease, either hyperthyroidism or ophthalmopathy (not recorded which).

This clonotype was observed once. This sequence joins TRBV14 and TRBJ1-1; D is uncertain. Trimming left V 1 base short and J 12 bases short, with 9 bases between. CDR3 length equals 11 residues. Germline V gives CDR1 SGHDN, CDR2 FVKESK. The CDR3 region has the DNA TGTGCCAGCAGCCAAGTGGCGCGGACTTTCTTT. It codes for CASSQVARTFF.

This clonotype was seen repeatedly, ten times or more. The chain is built from TRBV5-4 and TRBJ1-2; D is unresolved. The CDR3 runs 12 residues. V lost 0 bases, J lost 7 bases, and 7 bases lay in between. Germline CDR1 and CDR2: SGHNT and YYREEE (reference sequence). The CDR3 sequence: CASSLALSGYTF. The CDR3 DNA sequence: TGTGCCAGCAGCTTGGCTTTGTCTGGCTACACCTTC.

This chain uses TRBV10-3 with TRBJ2-6, with D tentatively TRBD1 or TRBD2 (5 bases each). V dropped 6 bases and J dropped 0 bases, with 15 bases sitting between them. CDR3 length equals 17 residues. Germline CDR1 and CDR2: ENHRY and SYGVKD. CDR3 DNA sequence: TGTGCCATCAGGGGCCGGGACGTCAGCTCTGGGGCCAACGTCCTGACTTTC. Amino acid sequence: CAIRGRDVSSGANVLTF.

The chain combines TRBV7-3 with TRBJ1-1, with D possibly matching TRBD1 (5 bases). Germline V CDR1 and CDR2: SGHTA, FQGTGA. Trimming removed 3 bases at V and 7 bases at J, with 12 bases between. This CDR3 region has 13 residues. This CDR3 reads CASSLGGDNEAFF. CDR3 in DNA: TGTGCCAGCAGCTTGGGGGGGGATAATGAAGCTTTCTTT.

The chain couples TRBV10-1 to TRBJ2-7, with 7 nucleotides matching TRBD1. After removal of 8 bases from V and 3 bases from J, the junction contained 7 bases not matched to a gene. There are 13 residues in the CDR3. Looked up from germline, CDR1 is WNHNN and CDR2 is SYGVQD (reference sequence). For the CDR3, the DNA is TGCGCCAGCTCGGGGCGACAGGGCTACGAGCAGTACTTC. Translating it yields CASSGRQGYEQYF.

The CDR3, as DNA: TGTGCCAGCAGTCAAGAACTAATCACTGAAGCTTTCTTT. Translation: CASSQELITEAFF. The V and J genes are TRBV12-3 or TRBV12-4 and TRBJ1-1; D remains unclear. CDR3 length: 13 residues. The V end lost 5 bases, the J end lost 4 bases, and 11 bases lay between the germline ends.

This clonotype was observed at least ten times. This chain uses TRBV5-8 with TRBJ2-7, with 14 bases fitting TRBD2. Germline V CDR1 and CDR2: SGHTS, YDEGEE. The CDR3 runs to 16 residues. After removal of 4 bases from V and 1 base from J, the junction contained 4 bases not matched to a gene. CDR3 amino acids: CASSQGLAGVSYEQYF. The CDR3 DNA follows: TGTGCCAGCAGCCAGGGACTAGCGGGGGTATCCTACGAGCAGTACTTC.

This clonotype has a count of ten or more. The chain joins TRBV6-5 to TRBJ1-4, with no clear D. The CDR3 spans 13 residues. The germline V gene encodes CDR1 MNHEY and CDR2 SVGAGI. V was pared by 4 bases and J by 6 bases, with 9 bases between. The CDR3 DNA reads as TGTGCCAGCAGTTTGAGAAGGGATGAAAAACTGTTTTTT. This gives the protein CASSLRRDEKLFF.

The genes are TRBV20-1 and TRBJ1-5; D unresolved. Germline V gene lookup returns CDR1 DFQATT and CDR2 SNEGSKA (reference sequence). Trimming took 1 base from V and 0 from J, leaving 7 bases between them. The CDR3 is 14 residues long. CDR3 nucleotides: TGCAGTGCTAGAGGCATAAATAGCAATCAGCCCCAGCATTTT. It specifies CSARGINSNQPQHF.

This clonotype was observed many times. The rearrangement links TRBV19 to TRBJ1-5, with TRBD1 as a possible D gene (5 bases). The germline V and J ends were trimmed by 4 bases and 11 bases, with 15 bases remaining between them. The CDR3 extends over 13 amino acids. The germline CDR1 and CDR2 sequences are LNHDA and SQIVND (reference sequence). The CDR3 loop is CASSTSRGDSQHF. The CDR3 bases are TGTGCCAGTAGTACCAGCCGAGGGGACTCCCAGCATTTT.

The chain recombines TRBV29-1 with TRBJ2-6; D is perhaps TRBD1 (6 bases). Germline lookup yields CDR1 SQVTM and CDR2 ANQGSEA. Trimming took 7 bases from V and 3 from J, leaving 10 bases between them. The CDR3 runs 13 residues. The CDR3 region is CSASGVGANVLTF. The CDR3 bases are TGCAGCGCGTCAGGGGTTGGGGCCAACGTCCTGACTTTC.

The chain is built from TRBV6-6 and TRBJ2-5; D remains unclear. Germline CDR1 MNHNY, CDR2 SVGAGI (reference sequence). Between the trimmed V and J ends, which lost 5 bases and 5 bases, there was a span of 15 bases. The CDR3 spans 14 residues. Here the CDR3 DNA reads TGTGCCAGCAGTATCCCTGGATCTCCTGAGACCCAGTACTTC. Translating it yields CASSIPGSPETQYF.

This chain connects TRBV10-2 to TRBJ1-5; D uncertain. The CDR3 spans 11 residues. Trimming took 6 bases from V and 14 from J, leaving 14 bases between them. The germline V gene encodes CDR1 WSHSY and CDR2 SAAADI. Here the CDR3 reads CASSIKLLEHF. The CDR3 region has the DNA TGCGCCAGCAGCATAAAGCTCCTCGAGCATTTT.

The chain uses TRBV5-1 and TRBJ2-5; 13 nucleotides match TRBD2. Trimming cost V 7 bases and J 3 bases; bases outside gene matches: 3. Looked up from germline, CDR1 is SGHRS and CDR2 is YFSETQ. This CDR3 is built from 14 residues. The CDR3: CASVGTSGEETQYF. The CDR3 DNA follows: TGCGCCAGCGTAGGGACTAGCGGGGAAGAGACCCAGTACTTC.

The chain couples TRBV20-1 to TRBJ2-5; 7 bases line up with TRBD1. The V and J ends lost 5 bases and 1 base, in that order; junction bases with no gene match: 4. CDR1 and CDR2 from the germline V gene are DFQATT and SNEGSKA (reference sequence). This CDR3 is built from 13 residues. The CDR3 sequence is CSALGQTQETQYF. The DNA for the CDR3 is TGCAGTGCTCTGGGACAGACCCAAGAGACCCAGTACTTC.

This clonotype occurred many times. This rearrangement joins TRBV2 to TRBJ2-7; D is undetermined. Per the germline V gene, CDR1 is SNHLY and CDR2 is FYNNEI. Trimming pared 5 bases from V and 4 bases from J, leaving 12 bases between. The CDR3 runs to 13 residues. CDR3 DNA sequence: TGTGCCAGCAGTCAACAGACTGGATACGAGCAGTACTTC. Translated, it gives CASSQQTGYEQYF. Filled out from reference TRBV2 and TRBJ2-7, the complete variable domain reads EPEVTQTPSHQVTQMGQEVILRCVPISNHLYFYWYRQILGQKVEFLVSFYNNEISEKSEIFDDQFSVERPDGSNFTLKIRSTKLEDSAMYFCASSQQTGYEQYFGPGTRLTVT.

This clonotype appeared many times. The rearrangement uses TRBV19 and TRBJ1-1; 7 bases line up with TRBD1. After removal of 5 bases from V and 5 bases from J, the junction contained 11 bases not matched to a gene. Germline CDR1 LNHDA, CDR2 SQIVND (reference sequence). This CDR3 region has 15 residues. As DNA, the CDR3 is TGTGCCAGTAGTGGATCAAGGACAGGCAGAACTGAAGCTTTCTTT. Translating gives CASSGSRTGRTEAFF. The whole variable domain, filled in from reference TRBV19 and TRBJ1-1, reads DGGITQSPKYLFRKEGQNVTLSCEQNLNHDAMYWYRQDPGQGLRLIYYSQIVNDFQKGDIAEGYSVSREKKESFPLTVTSAQKNPTAFYLCASSGSRTGRTEAFFGQGTRLTVV.

About this clonotype: Lacking the conserved final phenylalanine or tryptophan, this CDR3 likely reflects a read error. Because the CDR3's place on the DNA is in doubt, the DNA is left out and the CDR3 is given as listed by TCRdb. The chain has TRBV2 and TRBJ2-7. Germline V gene data show CDR1 as SNHLY and CDR2 as FYNNEI. Counting both end residues, the CDR3 totals 8 amino acids. The CDR3 here is CASSDQDG.

This clonotype showed up many times. The chain carries TRBV7-9 and TRBJ1-3, with D perhaps matching TRBD1 (5 bases). This CDR3 region has 16 residues. Trimming removed 10 bases at V and 0 bases at J, with 19 bases between. Germline values: CDR1 SEHNR, CDR2 FQNEAQ (reference sequence). The CDR3 sequence: CANARGAQGSGNTIYF. CDR3 DNA sequence: TGTGCCAATGCCCGTGGAGCTCAGGGCTCTGGAAACACCATATATTTT. Full variable domain (missing parts from reference TRBV7-9 and TRBJ1-3): DTGVSQNPRHKITKRGQNVTFRCDPISEHNRLYWYRQTLGQGPEFLTYFQNEAQLEKSRLLSDRFSAERPKGSFSTLEIQRTEQGDSAMYLCANARGAQGSGNTIYFGEGSWLTVV.

The chain employs TRBV10-3 and TRBJ2-7, with 8 positions matching TRBD1. The CDR3 is made up of 13 amino acids. Germline V gene sequence: CDR1 ENHRY, CDR2 SYGVKD. J gave up 3 bases and V 11 bases, and 9 bases lay outside the gene matches. As DNA, the CDR3 is TGTGCCGTCACAGGGGGTTCTAACTACGAGCAGTACTTC. Amino acids: CAVTGGSNYEQYF.

This CDR3 reads CSVVLGLYEQYF. The CDR3 region has the DNA TGCAGCGTTGTGCTGGGACTCTACGAGCAGTACTTC. This chain joins TRBV29-1 and TRBJ2-7, with D perhaps TRBD2 (6 bases). Trimming cost V 4 bases and J 3 bases, with 10 bases left between them. From germline, CDR1 is SQVTM and CDR2 ANQGSEA. The length of the CDR3 is 12 residues.

The V call is TRBV5-1, the J call TRBJ1-1; D not resolved. Looked up from germline, CDR1 is SGHRS and CDR2 is YFSETQ. Between the trimmed V and J ends, which lost 0 bases and 1 base, there was a span of 10 bases. The CDR3 has 15 residues. Here the CDR3 reads CASSLAGTPNTEAFF. The CDR3 DNA follows: TGCGCCAGCAGCTTGGCAGGCACACCGAACACTGAAGCTTTCTTT.

The CDR3 DNA follows: TGTGCCAGCAGCCCTCAGGGGGTACCCGGGGAGCTGTTTTTT. Translating gives CASSPQGVPGELFF. The genes are TRBV7-3 and TRBJ2-2, with 7 bases fitting TRBD1. Per the germline V gene, CDR1 is SGHTA and CDR2 is FQGTGA. This CDR3 contains 14 residues. Trimming at V came to 5 bases and at J to 6 bases, leaving 6 bases not matched to a gene.